Judged by abundance, the clone carrying this T cell receptor (beta chain) is large. Its target is not known. Using its own MiXCR run on the RT-PCR reads, TCRdb lists one record per CDR3 protein. The sample lists some 1,300 distinct CDR3 sequences, 5.5% to 7.5% occurring once. The record originates from a study of yellow fever vaccine responses in identical twins. General study results and limits: Twins reportedly mounted vaccine T cell responses that seemed partly convergent, partly personalized.

CDR3 length: 15 amino acids. V dropped 1 base and J dropped 9 bases, with 17 bases sitting between them. Looked up from germline, CDR1 is LGHNA and CDR2 is YNFKEQ. The TCR originated in a woman aged 18-29 years who received the yellow fever vaccine. The chain is built from TRBV4-2 and TRBJ2-3; D might be TRBD2 (5 bases). The material was T cells from blood (PBMCs), unsorted or a sorted subset (not recorded which), obtained before or after yellow fever vaccination (not recorded which). The CDR3 loop is CASSQGGPQTRTQYF. CDR3 DNA: TGTGCCAGCAGCCAAGGAGGGCCGCAAACTAGAACGCAGTATTTT.